Listed here is a single T cell receptor beta chain. Its antigen remains unknown. Sequencing of cultured CD4+ T cell DNA used the Oncomine TCR Beta short-read assay. In TCRdb, the PCR reads were re-called with MiXCR into one record per CDR3 protein. The sample has 20,000 or so distinct CDR3 sequences, 67% seen once. The sample's treatment: roughly ten-day PBMC culture with coronavirus spike peptide pools or control peptides (ViraFEST assay). ViraFEST relied on peptide pools to expand antigen-specific T cells; the TCRs were sequenced afterward. These data come from a study of vaccination and CD4 T cells after COVID-19. Study-level findings and limits: For SARS-CoV-2-reactive clonotypes, the median went from roughly 19 to 38, a nonsignificant increase. Researchers report that 304 of 307 vaccine-specific clones in convalescent patients proved spike mono-reactive.

The receptor was isolated from a human donor who had recovered from COVID-19. The sequenced sample consisted of CD4+ T cells from blood, cultured in vitro.

CDR3 nucleotides: TGTGCCAGCAGTGACTGGGGGGCGCAGAGTGAAGCTTTCTTT. It yields the protein CASSDWGAQSEAFF. The gene calls are TRBV2 and TRBJ1-1, with D perhaps TRBD1 (6 bases). Germline CDR1 and CDR2: SNHLY and FYNNEI. Trimming took 3 bases from V and 7 from J, leaving 15 bases between them. CDR3 length equals 14 residues.